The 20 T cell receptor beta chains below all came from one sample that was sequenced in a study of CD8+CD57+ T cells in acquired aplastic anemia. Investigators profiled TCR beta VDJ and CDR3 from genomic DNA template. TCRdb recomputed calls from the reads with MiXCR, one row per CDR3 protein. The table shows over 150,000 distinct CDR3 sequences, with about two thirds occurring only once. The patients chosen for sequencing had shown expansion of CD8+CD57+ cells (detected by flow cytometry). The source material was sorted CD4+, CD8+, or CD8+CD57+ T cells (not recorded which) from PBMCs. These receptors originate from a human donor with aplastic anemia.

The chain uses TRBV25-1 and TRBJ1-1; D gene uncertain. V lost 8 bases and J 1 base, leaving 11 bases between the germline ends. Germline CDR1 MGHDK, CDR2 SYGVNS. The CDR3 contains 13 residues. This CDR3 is CASQVNANTEAFF. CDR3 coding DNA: TGTGCCAGCCAAGTAAATGCGAACACTGAAGCTTTCTTT.

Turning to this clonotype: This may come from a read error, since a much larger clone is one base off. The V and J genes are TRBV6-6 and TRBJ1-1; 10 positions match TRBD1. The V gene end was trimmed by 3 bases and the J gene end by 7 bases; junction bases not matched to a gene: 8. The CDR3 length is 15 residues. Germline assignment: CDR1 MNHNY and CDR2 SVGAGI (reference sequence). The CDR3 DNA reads TGTGCCAGCAGTTATCTCCGACAGGGGGCCGATGAAGCTTTCTTT. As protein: CASSYLRQGADEAFF.

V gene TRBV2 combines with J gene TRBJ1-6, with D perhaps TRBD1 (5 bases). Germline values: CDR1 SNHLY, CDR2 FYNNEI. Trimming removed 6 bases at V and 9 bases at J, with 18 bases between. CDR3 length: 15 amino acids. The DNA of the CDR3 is TGTGCCAGCAGCTTAAACGGGACCCCGGGTTCACCCCTCCACTTT. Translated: CASSLNGTPGSPLHF.

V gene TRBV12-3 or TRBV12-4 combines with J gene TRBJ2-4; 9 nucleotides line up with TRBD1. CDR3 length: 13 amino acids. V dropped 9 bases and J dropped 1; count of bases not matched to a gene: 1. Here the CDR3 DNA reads TGTGCCAGAGGACAGGGGGCCAAAAACATTCAGTACTTC. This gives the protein CARGQGAKNIQYF.

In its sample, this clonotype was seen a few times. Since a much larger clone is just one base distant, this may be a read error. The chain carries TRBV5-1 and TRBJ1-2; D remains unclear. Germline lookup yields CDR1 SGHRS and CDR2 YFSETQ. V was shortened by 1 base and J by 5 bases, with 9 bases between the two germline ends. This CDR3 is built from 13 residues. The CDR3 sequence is CASSLSGRYGYTF. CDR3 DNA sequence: TGCGCCAGCAGCTTGAGCGGGCGTTATGGCTACACCTTC. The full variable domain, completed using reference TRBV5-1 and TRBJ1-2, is KAGVTQTPRYLIKTRGQQVTLSCSPISGHRSVSWYQQTPGQGLQFLFEYFSETQRNKGNFPGRFSGRQFSNSRSEMNVSTLELGDSALYLCASSLSGRYGYTFGSGTRLTVV.

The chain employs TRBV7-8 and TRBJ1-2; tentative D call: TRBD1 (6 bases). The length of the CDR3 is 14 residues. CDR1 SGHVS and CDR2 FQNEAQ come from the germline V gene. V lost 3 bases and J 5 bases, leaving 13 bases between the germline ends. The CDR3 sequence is CASSFGQSLYGYTF. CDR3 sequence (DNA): TGTGCCAGCAGCTTTGGACAGTCCCTTTATGGCTACACCTTC.

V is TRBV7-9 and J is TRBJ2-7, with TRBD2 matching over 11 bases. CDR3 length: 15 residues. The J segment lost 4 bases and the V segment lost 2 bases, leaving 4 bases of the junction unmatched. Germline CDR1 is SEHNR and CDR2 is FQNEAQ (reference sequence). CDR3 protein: CASSLIAGGPYEQYF. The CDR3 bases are TGTGCCAGCAGCTTAATAGCGGGAGGGCCTTACGAGCAGTACTTC.

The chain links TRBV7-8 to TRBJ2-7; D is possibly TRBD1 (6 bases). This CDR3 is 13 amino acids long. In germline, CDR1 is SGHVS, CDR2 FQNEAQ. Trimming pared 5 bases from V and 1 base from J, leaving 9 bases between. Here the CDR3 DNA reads TGTGCCAGCAGCGCACAGGGATCCTACGAGCAGTACTTC. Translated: CASSAQGSYEQYF.

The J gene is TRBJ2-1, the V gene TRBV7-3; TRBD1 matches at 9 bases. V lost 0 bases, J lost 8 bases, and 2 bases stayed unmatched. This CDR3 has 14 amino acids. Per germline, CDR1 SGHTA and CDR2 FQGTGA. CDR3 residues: CASSLTDRGYEQFF. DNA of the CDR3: TGTGCCAGCAGCTTAACCGACAGGGGGTATGAGCAGTTCTTC.

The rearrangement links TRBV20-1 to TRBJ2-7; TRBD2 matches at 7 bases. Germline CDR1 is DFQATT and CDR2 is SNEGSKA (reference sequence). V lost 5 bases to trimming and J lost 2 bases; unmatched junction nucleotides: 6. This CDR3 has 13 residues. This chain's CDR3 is CSAQSGIAYEQYF. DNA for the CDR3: TGCAGTGCTCAGAGCGGGATCGCCTACGAGCAGTACTTC.

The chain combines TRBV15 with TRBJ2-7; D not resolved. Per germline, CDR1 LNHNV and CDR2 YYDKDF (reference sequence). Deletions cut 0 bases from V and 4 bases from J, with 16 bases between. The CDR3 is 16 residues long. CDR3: CATSRDLGLNKYEQYF. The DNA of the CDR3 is TGTGCCACCAGCAGAGATTTGGGCCTTAACAAGTACGAGCAGTACTTC.

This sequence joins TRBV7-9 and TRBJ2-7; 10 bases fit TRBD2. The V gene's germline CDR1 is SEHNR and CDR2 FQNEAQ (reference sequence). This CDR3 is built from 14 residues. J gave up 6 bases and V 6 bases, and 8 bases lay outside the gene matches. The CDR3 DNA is TGTGCCAGCAGTCCAGCGGGGGGGGCTATCGAGCAGTACTTC. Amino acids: CASSPAGGAIEQYF.

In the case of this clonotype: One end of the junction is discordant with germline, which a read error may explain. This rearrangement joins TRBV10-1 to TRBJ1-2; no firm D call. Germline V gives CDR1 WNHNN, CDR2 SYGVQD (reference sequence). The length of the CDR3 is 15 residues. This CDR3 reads CASIRLPSTNYGYTF. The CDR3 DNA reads TGTGCCAGCATTAGACTACCATCCACTAACTATGGCTACACCTTC.

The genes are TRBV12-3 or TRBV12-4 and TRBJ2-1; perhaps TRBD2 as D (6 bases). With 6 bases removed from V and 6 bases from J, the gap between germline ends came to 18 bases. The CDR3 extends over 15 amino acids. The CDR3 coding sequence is TGTGCCAGCAGAACAACAGGCCCGCGGGGCAATGAGCAGTTCTTC. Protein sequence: CASRTTGPRGNEQFF.

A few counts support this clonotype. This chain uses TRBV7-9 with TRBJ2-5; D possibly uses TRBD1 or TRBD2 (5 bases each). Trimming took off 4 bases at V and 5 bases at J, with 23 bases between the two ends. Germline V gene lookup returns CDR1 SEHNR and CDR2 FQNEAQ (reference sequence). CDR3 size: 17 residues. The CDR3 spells CASSSGRATAEWETQYF. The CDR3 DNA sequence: TGTGCCAGCAGCTCGGGGCGGGCTACTGCCGAGTGGGAGACCCAGTACTTC.

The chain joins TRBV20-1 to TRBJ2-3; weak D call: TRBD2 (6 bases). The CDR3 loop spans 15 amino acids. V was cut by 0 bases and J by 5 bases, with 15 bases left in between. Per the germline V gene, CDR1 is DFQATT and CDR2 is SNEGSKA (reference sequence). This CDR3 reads CSARDTLGGVDTQYF. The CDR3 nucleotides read TGCAGTGCTAGAGATACATTGGGGGGAGTAGATACGCAGTATTTT.

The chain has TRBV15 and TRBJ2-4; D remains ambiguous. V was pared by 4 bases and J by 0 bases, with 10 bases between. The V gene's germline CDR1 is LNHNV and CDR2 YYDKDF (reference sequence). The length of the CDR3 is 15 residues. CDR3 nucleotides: TGTGCCACCAGCACAATGGATATAGCCAAAAACATTCAGTACTTC. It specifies CATSTMDIAKNIQYF.

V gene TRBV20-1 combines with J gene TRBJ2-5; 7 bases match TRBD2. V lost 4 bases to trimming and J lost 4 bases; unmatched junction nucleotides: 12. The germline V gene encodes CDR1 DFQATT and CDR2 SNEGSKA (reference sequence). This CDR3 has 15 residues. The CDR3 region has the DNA TGCAGTGCTATCGTAGGAACCGGGAGGACAGAGACCCAGTACTTC. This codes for CSAIVGTGRTETQYF.

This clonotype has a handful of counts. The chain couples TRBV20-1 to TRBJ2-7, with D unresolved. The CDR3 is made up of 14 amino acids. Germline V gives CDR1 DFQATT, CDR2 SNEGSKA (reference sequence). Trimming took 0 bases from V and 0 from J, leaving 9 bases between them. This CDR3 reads CSARDGHGSYEQYF. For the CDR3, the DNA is TGCAGTGCTAGAGATGGGCACGGCTCCTACGAGCAGTACTTC.

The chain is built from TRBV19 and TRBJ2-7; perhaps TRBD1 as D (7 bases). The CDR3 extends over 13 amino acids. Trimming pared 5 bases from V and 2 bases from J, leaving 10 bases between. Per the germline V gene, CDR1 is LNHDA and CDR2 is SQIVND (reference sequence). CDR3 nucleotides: TGTGCCAGTAGTCGGAGGGGGCCCTACGAGCAGTACTTC. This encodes CASSRRGPYEQYF.